This TCR beta chain was retrieved from a study of cytomegalovirus exposure and HLA in healthy donors. The overall study: A later analysis reported the same platform for the 110 or so validation repertoires and the 666 first-cohort repertoires.

Study-wide results and limits: Rare TCR sequences dominated, though some public TCRs recurred in many donors. In vitro testing confirmed a few CMV-associated chains as specific for CMV antigens. Cytomegalovirus association was listed for 164 TCR beta chains.

Profiling relied on immunoSEQ multiplex PCR, and the TCRdb table lists in-frame clones only, not all of them. The table has about 160,000 clones, 88% seen once; the top ten hold 2.5% to 3%. Unmatched junction bases numbered 10, after V lost 5 bases and J lost 6 bases. Germline loops: CDR1 MNHEY, CDR2 SMNVEV (reference sequence). This CDR3 is built from 16 residues. Points on this clone: The antigen is not known.

The sequence came from a young man in good health and CMV-seronegative. Sample: PBMCs. The chain joins TRBV27 to TRBJ2-7, with 13 bases lining up with TRBD2. CDR3 sequence reads: CASSPRTSGRRVEQYF. The CDR3 bases are TGTGCCAGCAGTCCCAGGACTAGCGGGAGACGGGTCGAGCAGTACTTC.